The T cell receptor beta chain described here comes from a study of persistence of HIV-infected CD4 T cells. Regarding this clone: Its antigen is undetermined.

Trimming shortened V by 4 bases and J by 0 bases, and 6 bases separated the two germline ends. Germline assignment: CDR1 SGHDN and CDR2 FVKESK. CDR3 size: 13 residues. Sequencing used immunoSEQ version 4 in survey mode. Genomic DNA was diluted to around 9.3 ng/uL, up to 1 ug per sample. The method was immunoSEQ multiplex PCR; TCRdb's version includes in-frame clones alone and lacks a portion of them. The repertoire holds about 43,000 clones, with around 90% as singletons. Anti-CD3/anti-CD28 beads served as a nonspecific positive control stimulus. Sorting of responding CD4+ T cells relied on upregulated CD40 ligand together with CD69.

This rearrangement joins TRBV14 to TRBJ1-1; unclear D gene. This receptor was taken from an adult man with HIV who was CMV-seropositive. The specimen was CD4+ T cells sorted from PBMCs after 18-hour stimulation, collected from a patient who received antiretroviral therapy. The CDR3 DNA reads as TGTGCCAGCAGCCTTTCTATGAACACTGAAGCTTTCTTT. This encodes CASSLSMNTEAFF. Full variable domain (outside the CDR3, taken from reference TRBV14 and TRBJ1-1): EAGVTQFPSHSVIEKGQTVTLRCDPISGHDNLYWYRRVMGKEIKFLLHFVKESKQDESGMPNNRFLAERTGGTYSTLKVQPAELEDSGVYFCASSLSMNTEAFFGQGTRLTVV.